This T cell receptor beta chain was recovered during a study of shared clonotypes between healthy human individuals (dated by TCRdb to the early 2020s). Regarding the complete study: The cohort comprised a couple of women and a few men aged 18 to 49 years. For each donor, CD4 naive and CD4 memory were each given three plates, CD8 naive was given two plates, and CD8 memory was given one plate. To estimate repertoire size and how much clonotypes are shared between individuals, the study performed deep sequencing of blood TCR repertoires from five healthy adults. Leukapheresis yielded between about 0.94 and 9.5 billion PBMCs per donor. Different laboratories and diverse techniques were used to prepare libraries and sequence TCR repertoires, to increase sequencing depth and limit assay-specific biases.

TCR CDR3 regions were amplified from genomic DNA by multiplex PCR using the deep immunoSEQ assay. Extracted genomic DNA from each cell subset was spread evenly across all wells of several immunoSEQ 96-well plates, with each plate serving as a replicate. For sorted subsets, approximately 190 ng genomic DNA, equal to 25,000 to 35,000 T cell genomes, was loaded into each replicate PCR. The purified libraries were quantified using a Qubit 3.0 fluorometer, sized with a Bioanalyzer 2100, and then quantified again using the KAPA Library Quantification kit. Every immunoSEQ 96-well plate was sequenced on a separate single-read 150-cycle Illumina NextSeq 550 flow cell. Per the original workflow: The immunoSEQ output contained only junctional sequences without quality scores, so filtering could not match that applied to full-length reads. To assign V/J genes and CDR3, sequences were annotated against IMGT germline references using PyIR, a Python wrapper for IgBLAST v1.9. Reads were filtered out if the reads had weak V/J assignments (E-value above 1e-6), no CDR3, stop codons, out-of-frame junctions, or ambiguous translated residues. V3J clonotypes were defined by identical inferred V gene, J gene, and CDR3 amino acid sequence. Percentage overlap between repertoires was calculated by dividing the number of shared unique clonotypes by the size of the smaller repertoire. Three approaches were used to assess repertoire richness: RTK rarefaction, the Chao1 estimator, and Recon v2.1 estimates of unobserved clonotypes. Generation probabilities for all TCRbeta clonotypes obtained by the gDNA method from a handful of donors were computed using OLGA. What TCRdb holds here is the immuneACCESS table cut down to in-frame rearrangements. Part of the clones is not present; checked against another copy, under half of the missing clones reflect an unresolved V gene, and the others are unexplained. D and trimming come from the DNA, and the V and J calls and clone size come from that table. For this sample there are 180,000 or so clones; approximately 92% appear just once. More than 0.065% of the sample rests with the top ten.

Broader findings and caveats from the paper: Naive subsets generally had larger estimated clonotype richness than memory subsets. Rarefaction of sorted-subset datasets indicated incomplete sequencing despite the large sequencing depth. Compared with non-shared clonotypes, clonotypes shared by all four sorted-subset donors had higher generation probabilities. Pairwise subsampling indicated that sequencing depth was expected to affect the degree of clonotype sharing among donors. Because the study included a small number of donors, the genetic and exposure-history diversity represented was limited. Sampling was limited to blood, and TCR repertoires in tissue likely differ from TCR repertoires in blood. Across a few donors, about 5% of naive CD4, approximately 3.5% of naive CD8, roughly 2.2% of memory CD4, and 0.4% of memory CD8 clonotypes were shared.

The CDR3 measures 15 amino acids from cysteine to phenylalanine. Of the read, only the CDR3 DNA is kept; its 45 bases are in frame from base 1. Reading the germline V gene gives CDR1 SGHRS and CDR2 YFSETQ. V is reduced by 1 base and J by 5 bases, leaving a spacing of 12 bases between them. On this clone itself: Its antigen is still unknown. Base qualities are not recorded, but no much larger clone differs from it by a single base.

Healthy HIV-negative adults with no recently reported acute infections or vaccinations were included as donors. Every donor was a Caucasian adult residing in Nashville, Tennessee, USA. CD4+ T cells were enriched by magnetic negative selection; naive cells were then positively selected on CD45RA, and the negative fraction formed the memory subset. After blood collection by leukapheresis, PBMCs were isolated using Ficoll-Histopaque density gradient centrifugation and then cryopreserved in the vapor phase of liquid nitrogen. Analytical flow cytometry was used to check the purity and quantity of every magnetically sorted T cell population. Each sorted fraction had its genomic DNA isolated and then quantified by UV absorbance on a Nanodrop 2000c.

The chain joins TRBV5-1 to TRBJ1-4; a tentative D call is TRBD1 (5 bases match). Sequencing used naive CD4+ T cells sorted from blood. This specimen's cell subset or site label, per the study, means: CD45RA+ positively selected. The clonotype originates from a woman aged 25 to 45 in good health. The CDR3 in this case is CASSLPDSLNEKLFF. The nucleotide sequence reads as follows: TGCGCCAGCAGCTTGCCCGACAGTCTCAATGAAAAACTGTTTTTT.